The 31 T cell receptor beta chains below were found in one sample sequenced in a study of blood T cell repertoires in COVID-19. Here immunoSEQ multiplex PCR was the method, and the copy in TCRdb shows in-frame clones only, minus some. The table records under 300,000 clones, roughly 88% of them present only once. The sample consisted of peripheral blood. These receptors were collected from a woman aged 40 to 49 who had recovered from COVID-19.

This clone appeared many times. V usage is TRBV4-2 and J usage is TRBJ1-3, with 7 bases identical to TRBD1. Germline values: CDR1 LGHNA, CDR2 YNFKEQ. The CDR3 length is 16 residues. The ends lost 2 bases at V and 0 bases at J; junction bases unmatched: 4. DNA of the CDR3: TGTGCCAGCAGCCAAACACAGGGGAGCTCTGGAAACACCATATATTTT. Amino acids: CASSQTQGSSGNTIYF.

This clone was found once. The chain links TRBV11-2 to TRBJ1-2, with no clear D. The CDR3 loop spans 16 amino acids. V was trimmed by 4 bases and J by 3 bases, leaving 18 bases between them. Per the germline V gene, CDR1 is SGHAT and CDR2 is FQNNGV. The CDR3 sequence: CASSYPGVLADYGYTF. The CDR3, as DNA: TGTGCCAGCAGCTACCCGGGTGTACTGGCTGACTATGGCTACACCTTC.

The chain joins TRBV3-1 (or the pseudogene TRBV3-2) to TRBJ2-2; 13 bases are shared with TRBD2. J was trimmed by 7 bases and V by 2 bases; bases with no gene match: 10. Germline V gene lookup returns CDR1 LGHDT and CDR2 YNNKEL (reference sequence). CDR3 length: 18 residues. CDR3 loop: CASSQLPLGTSGVGELFF. CDR3 bases: TGTGCCAGCAGCCAACTCCCCTTGGGGACTAGCGGGGTCGGGGAGCTGTTTTTT.

The chain couples TRBV2 to TRBJ2-7, with a weak D call TRBD1 (5 bases). V shed 5 bases and J shed 0 bases, with 14 bases lying between them. CDR3 length: 15 amino acids. Germline V gene lookup returns CDR1 SNHLY and CDR2 FYNNEI. The CDR3 reads CASSKQERSSYEQYF. The CDR3 bases are TGTGCCAGCAGTAAACAGGAACGAAGCTCCTACGAGCAGTACTTC.

The chain employs TRBV18 and TRBJ2-7, with TRBD1 matching over 10 bases. The CDR3 is 15 residues long. After removal of 4 bases from V and 1 base from J, the junction contained 4 bases not matched to a gene. CDR1 is KGHSH, CDR2 LQKENI, per germline. This chain's CDR3 is CASSQTGGGSYEQYF. CDR3 bases: TGTGCCAGCTCACAGACAGGGGGCGGATCCTACGAGCAGTACTTC.

This clone was detected only a few times. The chain carries TRBV7-8 and TRBJ1-5, with 7 bases that match TRBD1. V trimming: 1 base; J trimming: 3 bases; junction bases outside the gene matches: 3. The CDR3 loop spans 15 amino acids. The germline CDR1 and CDR2 sequences are SGHVS and FQNEAQ. The CDR3 DNA sequence: TGTGCCAGCAGCTTAGAGACAGGGTACAATCAGCCCCAGCATTTT. This codes for CASSLETGYNQPQHF.

The rearrangement joins TRBV3-1 (or the pseudogene TRBV3-2) to TRBJ1-2; 8 nucleotides align to TRBD1. Germline V gives CDR1 LGHDT, CDR2 YNNKEL (reference sequence). V lost 8 bases to trimming and J lost 3 bases; unmatched junction nucleotides: 2. This CDR3 contains 12 residues. CDR3 in DNA: TGTGCCAGCGCACAGGGGGACTATGGCTACACCTTC. Translated: CASAQGDYGYTF.

The chain couples TRBV10-2 to TRBJ2-2; D is ambiguous. Trimming cost V 6 bases and J 4 bases, with 18 bases left between them. Per the germline V gene, CDR1 is WSHSY and CDR2 is SAAADI. The CDR3 runs to 16 residues. CDR3 in DNA: TGCGCCAGCAGACTCCCGTCTTTATCAGGCACCGGGGAGCTGTTTTTT. As protein: CASRLPSLSGTGELFF.

The chain joins TRBV5-8 to TRBJ2-2; 12 nucleotides agree with TRBD2. V dropped 4 bases and J dropped 8; count of bases not matched to a gene: 15. CDR1 and CDR2 (germline): SGHTS, YDEGEE. The CDR3 covers 18 residues. For the CDR3, the DNA is TGTGCCAGCAGCCGTACCGGGACTAGCGGGCCCCGGGGTGGGGAGCTGTTTTTT. Protein: CASSRTGTSGPRGGELFF.

This clone has only one observation. The rearrangement links TRBV7-2 to TRBJ2-7; D unresolved. Germline CDR1 SGHTA, CDR2 FQGNSA. V was pared by 6 bases and J by 4 bases, with 16 bases between. The CDR3 has 14 amino acids. CDR3 in amino acids: CASSQQSSGYEQYF. The CDR3, as DNA: TGTGCCAGCAGTCAACAAAGTTCAGGATACGAGCAGTACTTC.

This clone turned up a few times. J is TRBJ1-2 and V is TRBV25-1, with D possibly TRBD1 on 5 matching bases. The germline V and J ends were trimmed by 5 bases and 3 bases, with 13 bases remaining between them. The CDR3 is 14 amino acids. Germline lookup yields CDR1 MGHDK and CDR2 SYGVNS. CDR3 DNA sequence: TGTGCCAGCAGTCCGGCAGGGTCACACTATGGCTACACCTTC. It codes for CASSPAGSHYGYTF.

The J gene is TRBJ2-2, the V gene TRBV18, with a weak D call TRBD1 (5 bases). CDR1 KGHSH and CDR2 LQKENI come from the germline V gene. CDR3 size: 16 residues. The ends were cut back, 3 bases at V and 1 base at J, with 12 bases in the middle. CDR3 residues: CASSPFGAQNTGELFF. CDR3 DNA sequence: TGTGCCAGCTCACCGTTTGGGGCACAGAACACCGGGGAGCTGTTTTTT.

The chain uses TRBV19 and TRBJ1-1; TRBD1 agrees at 7 bases. Germline lookup yields CDR1 LNHDA and CDR2 SQIVND (reference sequence). CDR3 size: 15 residues. V dropped 9 bases and J dropped 0; count of bases not matched to a gene: 10. The chain's CDR3 is CASGWRGRMNTEAFF. DNA for the CDR3: TGTGCCAGCGGGTGGAGGGGGCGGATGAACACTGAAGCTTTCTTT.

This chain joins TRBV25-1 and TRBJ2-7; D not resolved. This CDR3 contains 14 residues. Germline V gene sequence: CDR1 MGHDK, CDR2 SYGVNS. Trimming cost V 7 bases and J 0 bases, with 13 bases left between them. The CDR3 bases are TGTGCCAGCATCGACTGTGTAACCTCCTACGAGCAGTACTTC. It encodes CASIDCVTSYEQYF.

The chain is built from TRBV25-1 and TRBJ2-2, with D possibly being TRBD1 (5 bases). The germline V gene has CDR1 MGHDK and CDR2 SYGVNS. V was cut by 2 bases and J by 4 bases, with 11 bases left in between. The CDR3 is 15 residues long. The CDR3 nucleotides are TGTGCCAGCAGTGAACCTAACAGGCCCACCGGGGAGCTGTTTTTT. Translating gives CASSEPNRPTGELFF.

V gene TRBV29-1 combines with J gene TRBJ1-2; TRBD1 is a possible D gene (6 bases). Trimming shortened V by 3 bases and J by 4 bases, and 18 bases separated the two germline ends. Looked up from germline, CDR1 is SQVTM and CDR2 is ANQGSEA. The CDR3 spans 15 residues. CDR3: CSVDIRGGAGYGYTF. CDR3 nucleotides: TGCAGCGTTGATATTCGGGGGGGCGCGGGCTATGGCTACACCTTC.

This chain joins TRBV11-2 and TRBJ2-3, with 8 positions matching TRBD2. The CDR3 covers 17 residues. In germline, CDR1 is SGHAT, CDR2 FQNNGV. J was trimmed by 2 bases and V by 1 base; bases with no gene match: 8. Written as DNA, the CDR3 is TGTGCCAGCAGCTTAGTGGGGTTAGCGGGGCTCACAGATACGCAGTATTTT. Residues: CASSLVGLAGLTDTQYF. Complete variable domain (other parts from reference TRBV11-2 and TRBJ2-3): EAGVAQSPRYKIIEKRQSVAFWCNPISGHATLYWYQQILGQGPKLLIQFQNNGVVDDSQLPKDRFSAERLKGVDSTLKIQPAKLEDSAVYLCASSLVGLAGLTDTQYFGPGTRLTVL.

The J gene is TRBJ1-1, the V gene TRBV7-9, with unresolved D. Per germline, CDR1 SEHNR and CDR2 FQNEAQ (reference sequence). The CDR3 contains 14 residues. Trimming cost V 5 bases and J 5 bases, with 15 bases left between them. The CDR3 protein is CASSPYAGLTEAFF. DNA for the CDR3: TGTGCCAGCAGCCCCTACGCGGGGTTAACTGAAGCTTTCTTT.

Only one count was recorded for this clone. The junction differs from germline at one of its ends, possibly a read error. The genes are TRBV6-1 and TRBJ1-1; TRBD1 matches 10 bases. Germline lookup yields CDR1 MNHNS and CDR2 SASEGT. The CDR3 length is 15 residues. As DNA, the CDR3 is TGTGCCAGCAGCGAAGGGACAGGGGCGAACACTGAAGCTTTCTTT. It translates to CASSEGTGANTEAFF.

This clone was picked up a small number of times. J is TRBJ1-5 and V is TRBV9; 8 positions match TRBD1. From germline, CDR1 is SGDLS and CDR2 YYNGEE. V lost 3 bases to trimming and J lost 5 bases; unmatched junction nucleotides: 7. The length of the CDR3 is 15 residues. The chain's CDR3 is CASSAGQGRDQPQHF. The CDR3 coding sequence is TGTGCCAGCAGCGCTGGACAGGGAAGAGATCAGCCCCAGCATTTT. The full variable domain, in which reference TRBV9 and TRBJ1-5 provide the parts outside the CDR3, is DSGVTQTPKHLITATGQRVTLRCSPRSGDLSVYWYQQSLDQGLQFLIQYYNGEERAKGNILERFSAQQFPDLHSELNLSSLELGDSALYFCASSAGQGRDQPQHFGDGTRLSIL.

The V gene is TRBV19, the J gene TRBJ1-2, with no clear D. The V end lost 3 bases, the J end lost 3 bases, and 8 bases lay between the germline ends. The CDR3 is made up of 13 amino acids. CDR1 is LNHDA, CDR2 SQIVND, per germline (reference sequence). This chain's CDR3 is CASSISVDYGYTF. In DNA, the CDR3 is TGTGCCAGTAGTATCTCGGTAGACTATGGCTACACCTTC.

The chain couples TRBV29-1 to TRBJ1-1; TRBD1 is a possible D gene (5 bases). The CDR3 is 14 residues long. Per germline, CDR1 SQVTM and CDR2 ANQGSEA. Trimming removed 6 bases from V and 0 bases from J, with 14 bases in between. CDR3 sequence reads: CSVAGIGMNTEAFF. The CDR3 DNA sequence: TGCAGCGTAGCAGGGATTGGCATGAACACTGAAGCTTTCTTT.

The genes are TRBV28 and TRBJ2-1; weak D call: TRBD1 (6 bases). This CDR3 spans 18 amino acids. Trimming removed 3 bases from V and 2 bases from J, with 20 bases in between. The germline V gene encodes CDR1 MDHEN and CDR2 SYDVKM. CDR3 amino acids: CASSFWDKRGPPYNEQFF. CDR3 coding DNA: TGTGCCAGCAGTTTCTGGGACAAAAGGGGCCCTCCCTACAATGAGCAGTTCTTC.

Only one count was recorded for this clone. The sample contains more than one DNA sequence encoding this CDR3. The V and J genes are TRBV4-3 and TRBJ2-7, with TRBD2 matching 7 bases. Trimming removed 0 bases from V and 0 bases from J; junction bases left unmatched: 2. Germline values: CDR1 LGHNA, CDR2 YSLEER. The CDR3 spans 15 residues. CDR3 region: CASSQDPGGSYEQYF. DNA of the CDR3: TGCGCCAGCAGCCAAGATCCGGGGGGCTCCTACGAGCAGTACTTC.

This chain joins TRBV5-5 and TRBJ1-2; a weak D match, TRBD1 (6 bases). The germline CDR1 and CDR2 sequences are SGHKS and YYEKEE (reference sequence). V dropped 1 base and J dropped 3 bases, with 13 bases sitting between them. The CDR3 is 15 amino acids. CDR3 bases: TGTGCCAGCAGCTTGTTATCAGGGGTCGACTATGGCTACACCTTC. Translated: CASSLLSGVDYGYTF.

The chain carries TRBV29-1 and TRBJ2-7, with TRBD1 matching 8 bases. CDR3 length equals 15 residues. Per germline, CDR1 SQVTM and CDR2 ANQGSEA. J was trimmed by 2 bases and V by 5 bases; bases with no gene match: 11. The CDR3 spells CSVSGQGRSAYEQYF. CDR3 sequence (DNA): TGCAGCGTTTCCGGACAGGGCCGGTCAGCCTACGAGCAGTACTTC.

This clone was found a few times. V gene TRBV18 combines with J gene TRBJ2-1, with D tentatively TRBD1 (7 bases). V lost 3 bases and J 3 bases, leaving 12 bases between the germline ends. This CDR3 has 15 residues. In germline, CDR1 is KGHSH, CDR2 LQKENI. CDR3 nucleotides: TGTGCCAGCTCACCGAGGCAGGGGGGCTACAATGAGCAGTTCTTC. Translating it yields CASSPRQGGYNEQFF.

The table lists this clone with a few counts. The chain links TRBV6-6 to TRBJ1-5; D remains ambiguous. The germline V gene encodes CDR1 MNHNY and CDR2 SVGAGI (reference sequence). The CDR3 consists of 12 residues. Trimming cost V 8 bases and J 1 base, with 6 bases left between them. The CDR3 coding sequence is TGTGCCAGCGGCCAGAGCAATCAGCCCCAGCATTTT. Its protein product is CASGQSNQPQHF.

The V and J genes are TRBV12-3 or TRBV12-4 and TRBJ1-1; the match to TRBD1 covers 7 bases. The J segment lost 11 bases and the V segment lost 3 bases, leaving 9 bases of the junction unmatched. The CDR3 is 13 residues long. The CDR3 DNA is TGTGCCAGCAGTTTTAGACAGGGTGGTTTGGCTTTCTTT. It encodes CASSFRQGGLAFF.

A single count supports this clone. The V gene is TRBV15, the J gene TRBJ2-2; D is unclear. CDR3 length: 14 amino acids. V was clipped by 1 base and J by 1 base, with 4 bases between them. Germline V gives CDR1 LNHNV, CDR2 YYDKDF (reference sequence). The CDR3 loop reads CATSRGGNTGELFF. As DNA, the CDR3 is TGTGCCACCAGCAGAGGAGGGAACACCGGGGAGCTGTTTTTT.

The chain links TRBV7-2 to TRBJ1-5; perhaps TRBD1 as D (6 bases). Germline V gives CDR1 SGHTA, CDR2 FQGNSA. This CDR3 is built from 15 residues. With 5 bases removed from V and 0 bases from J, the gap between germline ends came to 11 bases. CDR3 nucleotide sequence: TGTGCCAGCAGCCCCGGGACAACTAGCAATCAGCCCCAGCATTTT. Its protein product is CASSPGTTSNQPQHF.